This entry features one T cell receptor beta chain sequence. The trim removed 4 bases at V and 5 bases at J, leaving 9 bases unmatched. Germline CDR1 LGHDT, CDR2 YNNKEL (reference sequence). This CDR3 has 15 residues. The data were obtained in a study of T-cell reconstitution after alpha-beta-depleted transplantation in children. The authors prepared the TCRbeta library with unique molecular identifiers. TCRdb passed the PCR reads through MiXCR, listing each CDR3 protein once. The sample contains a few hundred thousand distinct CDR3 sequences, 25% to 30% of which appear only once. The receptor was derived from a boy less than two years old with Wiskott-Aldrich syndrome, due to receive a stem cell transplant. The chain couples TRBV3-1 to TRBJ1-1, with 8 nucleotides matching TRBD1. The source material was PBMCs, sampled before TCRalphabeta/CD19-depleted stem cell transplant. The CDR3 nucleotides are TGTGCCAGCAGCCGCCAGGGGGCATTTGGTACTGAAGCTTTCTTT. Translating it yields CASSRQGAFGTEAFF.